This T cell receptor beta chain appears in the sequencing data of a study of blood T cells in healthy people across ages. Study-wide findings and caveats: Investigators treated diversity estimates from one million T cells as underestimates. The study found more naive CD4+ cells and higher diversity in long-lived than aged donors.

Each donor had around 10 milliliters of peripheral blood drawn. In each sample, at least 7 million PBMCs were isolated. This clonotype was picked up a small number of times. Its antigen remains unidentified. A J-beta primer mix and a sample-barcoded 5' primer were used in a second PCR of roughly 6 to 11 cycles. One entry per CDR3 protein, called by TCRdb with MiXCR from the 5' RACE reads. The table has 730,000 or so distinct CDR3 sequences, 40% to 45% seen once; the top ten hold 20% to 25%. V dropped 2 bases and J dropped 4; count of bases not matched to a gene: 8. This CDR3 has 17 residues. Germline V gives CDR1 LGHDT, CDR2 YNNKEL (reference sequence).

The sequence was collected from a woman aged 55-75 years in good health. Source material: blood. This chain joins TRBV3-1 and TRBJ2-1; 10 bases agree with TRBD2. The CDR3 region is CASSQTSGASLYNEQFF. DNA of the CDR3: TGTGCCAGCAGCCAAACTAGCGGGGCGTCGTTGTACAATGAGCAGTTCTTC.